This TCR beta chain was captured in a study of blood T cell repertoires in COVID-19. Looking at the study overall: From T cells, B-cell-depleted T cells, or PBMCs came the material, which was cDNA or gDNA.

Germline values: CDR1 SEHNR, CDR2 FQNEAQ (reference sequence). V shed 3 bases and J 4 bases; nucleotides not matched to a gene: 13. The CDR3 runs 19 residues. Original processing methods: Nucleated cell counts were estimated from reference gene primer amplification. Only in-frame clones appear in the TCRdb table, and some are missing; sequencing was by immunoSEQ multiplex PCR. Clone size and V and J calls were adopted from that table, with D and trimming inferred from the DNA. The sample contains 120,000 to 150,000 clones, more than 75% of which appear only once. This sequence was found in a human donor in a cohort sampled during active COVID-19. This chain joins TRBV7-9 and TRBJ1-3; 12 bases map to TRBD1. Sequencing input: peripheral blood. The CDR3: CASSFLGTGGPSTGNTIYF. The CDR3 DNA reads as TGTGCCAGCAGCTTTCTTGGGACAGGGGGCCCTTCGACCGGAAACACCATATATTTT.